A selection of T cell receptor beta chains follows, all from one sample in a study of cytomegalovirus exposure and HLA in healthy donors. Assay used: immunoSEQ multiplex PCR; TCRdb lists only in-frame clones, some missing. The table includes 170,000 or so clones, about four fifths detected once. The sequenced material came from PBMCs. The receptor set was obtained from a male donor in good health and CMV-seronegative. The CDR3 runs from the conserved cysteine through the conserved F or W. The order of the fields is V gene, clone size, CDR3 length, J gene, D gene, CDR3 protein, CDR3 DNA. The D gene is left open where the match is weak. Clone size is given for some rows only: seen once, a few or many times, or a class if the clone is expanded.

TRBV5-4	NA	13	TRBJ1-5	NA	CASSIDSNQPQHF	TGTGCCAGCAGCATAGATAGCAATCAGCCCCAGCATTTT
TRBV28	NA	16	TRBJ1-2	TRBD1	CASSLFSGGGLGGYTF	TGTGCCAGCAGTTTATTTTCAGGGGGCGGTTTAGGTGGCTACACCTTC
TRBV7-2	NA	12	TRBJ1-5	NA	CASRSGDQPQHF	TGTGCCAGCAGGAGCGGGGATCAGCCCCAGCATTTT
TRBV5-1	few	16	TRBJ2-5	TRBD2	CASSLGTSGGQETQYF	TGCGCCAGCAGCCTAGGGACTAGCGGAGGACAAGAGACCCAGTACTTC
TRBV27	few	15	TRBJ2-1	NA	CASSLVKSSYNEQFF	TGTGCCAGCAGTTTAGTTAAGAGCTCCTACAATGAGCAGTTCTTC
TRBV5-6	NA	14	TRBJ2-7	TRBD2	CASSFSGSLYEQYF	TGTGCCAGCAGCTTTAGCGGGAGCCTCTACGAGCAGTACTTC
TRBV4-1	few	16	TRBJ1-5	TRBD1	CASSQVRAGGDQPQHF	TGCGCCAGCAGCCAAGTTCGGGCAGGGGGCGATCAGCCCCAGCATTTT
TRBV10-3	NA	14	TRBJ1-5	NA	CAISELGLNQPQHF	TGTGCCATCAGTGAATTGGGGCTCAATCAGCCCCAGCATTTT
TRBV7-8	NA	16	TRBJ1-2	NA	CASSLLVRPINYGYTF	TGTGCCAGCAGCTTACTGGTCAGGCCGATAAACTATGGCTACACCTTC
TRBV18	NA	16	TRBJ2-3	TRBD1	CASSPLNRGGTDTQYF	TGTGCCAGCTCACCACTCAACAGGGGTGGAACAGATACGCAGTATTTT
TRBV28	NA	16	TRBJ2-1	TRBD2	CASSQATSGRADEQFF	TGTGCCAGCAGCCAGGCGACTAGCGGGAGGGCCGATGAGCAGTTCTTC
TRBV12-5	few	14	TRBJ2-3	NA	CASGRTGSTDTQYF	TGTGCTAGTGGCCGAACCGGTAGCACAGATACGCAGTATTTT
TRBV15	NA	13	TRBJ1-5	NA	CATSFNKDQPQHF	TGTGCCACCAGCTTCAACAAAGATCAGCCCCAGCATTTT
TRBV9	NA	15	TRBJ2-2	NA	CASSTRTVNTGELFF	TGTGCCAGCAGCACGCGGACAGTGAACACCGGGGAGCTGTTTTTT
TRBV19	once	13	TRBJ1-1	NA	CASSIQVNTEAFF	TGTGCCAGTAGTATCCAGGTCAACACTGAAGCTTTCTTT
TRBV6-6	NA	14	TRBJ2-1	TRBD2	CASSWSSGSNEQFF	TGTGCCAGCAGTTGGTCTAGCGGGAGCAATGAGCAGTTCTTC
TRBV2	few	14	TRBJ2-3	NA	CASPEGASTDTQYF	TGTGCCAGCCCCGAAGGGGCAAGCACAGATACGCAGTATTTT
TRBV29-1	NA	17	TRBJ1-4	TRBD1	CSVERKDRGRSWEKLFF	TGCAGCGTTGAGCGGAAGGACAGGGGGCGGTCGTGGGAAAAACTGTTTTTT
TRBV5-1	NA	17	TRBJ2-3	NA	CASSLWRTTTSTDTQYF	TGCGCCAGCAGCTTGTGGCGGACTACAACTAGCACAGATACGCAGTATTTT
TRBV30	NA	15	TRBJ2-1	TRBD2	CAWIPLGLADNEQFF	TGTGCCTGGATCCCTCTTGGACTAGCGGACAATGAGCAGTTCTTC
TRBV28	NA	12	TRBJ2-5	TRBD2	CASGREIETQYF	TGTGCCAGCGGGAGGGAGATTGAGACCCAGTACTTC
TRBV4-1	NA	16	TRBJ1-5	NA	CASSQGPANSNQPQHF	TGCGCCAGCAGCCAAGGGCCAGCGAATAGCAATCAGCCCCAGCATTTT
TRBV6-5	NA	12	TRBJ2-2	NA	CASSRNTGELFF	TGTGCCAGCAGCCGGAACACCGGGGAGCTGTTTTTT
TRBV11-3	NA	11	TRBJ2-1	NA	CASSRESEQFF	TGTGCCAGCAGCCGAGAGTCGGAGCAGTTCTTC
TRBV10-3	NA	14	TRBJ2-5	NA	CAVRSRADQETQYF	TGTGCCGTCAGGTCGAGGGCGGACCAAGAGACCCAGTACTTC
TRBV30	NA	12	TRBJ2-5	NA	CAWSREMETQYF	TGTGCCTGGAGTCGGGAGATGGAGACCCAGTACTTC
TRBV2	NA	15	TRBJ1-5	TRBD1	CASRDRDSRNQPQHF	TGTGCCAGCAGAGACCGGGACAGCCGCAATCAGCCCCAGCATTTT
TRBV19	few	15	TRBJ1-5	NA	CASSTVHRAGQPQHF	TGTGCCAGTAGTACCGTCCACAGGGCGGGTCAGCCCCAGCATTTT
TRBV7-9	NA	15	TRBJ2-1	TRBD1	CSSSPGTGGRNEQFF	TGTTCCAGCAGCCCCGGGACAGGGGGTCGAAATGAGCAGTTCTTC
TRBV6-1	NA	15	TRBJ2-3	TRBD2	CASSDRTSGVDTQYF	TGTGCCAGCAGTGACCGGACTAGCGGGGTAGATACGCAGTATTTT
TRBV30	NA	13	TRBJ1-5	NA	CAWSPQDNQPQHF	TGTGCCTGGAGTCCGCAGGACAATCAGCCCCAGCATTTT
TRBV4-3	few	16	TRBJ1-4	NA	CASSQAFGQGYEKLFF	TGCGCCAGCAGCCAAGCATTCGGCCAGGGCTATGAAAAACTGTTTTTT
TRBV6-5	few	14	TRBJ1-3	TRBD1	CASSGAGGGNTIYF	TGTGCCAGCAGTGGCGCAGGGGGTGGAAACACCATATATTTT
TRBV12-5	few	17	TRBJ1-5	TRBD1	CASGLVPGGISNQPQHF	TGTGCTAGTGGTTTGGTTCCAGGGGGCATAAGCAATCAGCCCCAGCATTTT
TRBV30	few	11	TRBJ1-6	NA	CAWSARAPLHF	TGTGCCTGGAGTGCGAGAGCACCCCTCCACTTT
TRBV6-5	NA	14	TRBJ2-7	NA	CASSYSGQAAEQYF	TGTGCCAGCAGTTACTCGGGGCAGGCCGCTGAGCAGTACTTC
TRBV7-9	few	12	TRBJ2-7	NA	CASSLTAFEQYF	TGTGCCAGCAGCTTGACAGCGTTCGAGCAGTACTTC
TRBV4-3	few	15	TRBJ1-1	TRBD1	CASSQAETGSTEAFF	TGCGCCAGCAGCCAAGCCGAGACAGGGAGTACTGAAGCTTTCTTT
TRBV7-9	NA	14	TRBJ2-7	TRBD1	CASSLDRGLGEQYF	TGTGCCAGCAGCTTAGACAGGGGATTAGGGGAGCAGTACTTC
TRBV5-1	NA	24	TRBJ1-3	TRBD1	CASSLEPLRSGSQAGGLSGNTIYF	TGCGCCAGCAGCTTGGAACCGCTCCGCTCGGGCTCGCAGGCAGGGGGTCTTTCTGGAAACACCATATATTTT
TRBV6-6	NA	12	TRBJ1-5	NA	CASSRTLGPQHF	TGTGCCAGCAGCCGAACGCTAGGGCCCCAGCATTTT
TRBV6-6	few	15	TRBJ1-5	NA	CASSYSNREGQPQHF	TGTGCCAGCAGTTACTCGAACAGGGAGGGTCAGCCCCAGCATTTT
TRBV30	few	15	TRBJ1-1	NA	CAWRGKGHTGTEAFF	TGTGCCTGGAGAGGAAAAGGTCACACGGGGACTGAAGCTTTCTTT
TRBV7-8	few	14	TRBJ2-4	NA	CASSPDPGTNIQYF	TGTGCCAGCAGCCCAGACCCCGGGACTAACATTCAGTACTTC
TRBV6-5	NA	13	TRBJ2-5	NA	CASRASSQETQYF	TGTGCCAGCAGAGCCTCCTCCCAAGAGACCCAGTACTTC
TRBV2	NA	15	TRBJ1-5	NA	CASSLQGLGNQPQHF	TGTGCCAGCAGTCTACAGGGTTTGGGCAATCAGCCCCAGCATTTT
TRBV28	NA	13	TRBJ2-2	NA	CASSHQGTGELFF	TGTGCCAGCAGTCATCAGGGTACCGGGGAGCTGTTTTTT